A single sample gave rise to the 8 T cell receptor beta chains below, sequenced in a study of T cell clusters in autoimmune cytopenias. Tens of thousands of genome equivalents of blood DNA were amplified for TRB. One tube held mixed TRB-A and TRB-B primer pools for touch-down PCR. After re-calling the multiplex PCR reads, TCRdb lists one entry per CDR3 protein, DNA absent. In all, the sample yields about 660 distinct CDR3 sequences. These data were also reused for a study on T cell repertoires in aging, cancer and after chemotherapy.

Sequencing was carried out using peripheral blood. These receptors all come from a human donor in good health.

Frequency places this clonotype as medium-sized. The rearrangement links TRBV14 to TRBJ2-2; TCRdb names TRBD1, which stays unverified in the absence of DNA. Per germline, CDR1 SGHDN and CDR2 FVKESK. The length of the CDR3 is 18 residues. CDR3 sequence: CASSRRFWDLPNTGELFF. The whole variable domain, filled in from reference TRBV14 and TRBJ2-2, reads EAGVTQFPSHSVIEKGQTVTLRCDPISGHDNLYWYRRVMGKEIKFLLHFVKESKQDESGMPNNRFLAERTGGTYSTLKVQPAELEDSGVYFCASSRRFWDLPNTGELFFGEGSRLTVL.

By frequency, this clonotype is medium-sized. The chain has TRBV10-1 and TRBJ2-3. In germline, CDR1 is WNHNN, CDR2 SYGVQD (reference sequence). The CDR3 consists of 12 residues. CDR3: CASSDDTDTQYF.

V usage is TRBV2 and J usage is TRBJ2-1; TCRdb reports TRBD2, a call that lacks DNA to check it against. Looked up from germline, CDR1 is SNHLY and CDR2 is FYNNEI. This CDR3 is 12 amino acids long. CDR3 region: CASSDDSGGGFF.

This clonotype is labeled medium-sized based on frequency. The V gene is TRBV20-1, the J gene TRBJ2-1; TCRdb proposes TRBD2, but this gene call is untestable without DNA. This CDR3 has 13 residues. CDR1 and CDR2 (germline): DFQATT, SNEGSKA (reference sequence). CDR3 sequence reads: CSAATGSGHEQFF.

The CDR3: CAISGLDFSYEQFF. The gene calls are TRBV10-3 and TRBJ2-1; no DNA is available, so the TRBD2 call from TCRdb remains unchecked. Germline V gene data show CDR1 as ENHRY and CDR2 as SYGVKD. CDR3 length equals 14 residues.

This clonotype is classed as large by frequency. The chain couples TRBV30 to TRBJ2-6. Germline CDR1 is GTSNPN and CDR2 is SVGIG (reference sequence). The CDR3 contains 12 residues. This CDR3 reads CALDSGANVLTF.

In terms of frequency, this clonotype is medium-sized. The chain has TRBV12-3 or TRBV12-4 and TRBJ1-3; there is no DNA to check the TCRdb D call of TRBD1. The CDR3 loop spans 13 amino acids. The CDR3 here is CASSPTGLNTIYF.

This clonotype registers medium-sized by frequency. The chain carries TRBV20-1 and TRBJ1-2; checking the TCRdb D call of TRBD1 is not possible without DNA. Germline V lookup: CDR1 DFQATT, CDR2 SNEGSKA (reference sequence). The CDR3 is 15 residues long. The CDR3 sequence is CSVIRQGTRRYGYTF.